This TCR beta chain was identified in a study of cytomegalovirus exposure and HLA in healthy donors. The study ran its PCR with 60 Vbeta and 13 Jbeta primers. Repertoires were generated with immunoSEQ multiplex PCR, while TCRdb's copy carries only in-frame clones and drops some. The sample shows around 130,000 clones, roughly 68% of them seen only once. This clone showed up just once. This CDR3 has 13 amino acids. Germline-derived CDR1 and CDR2 are GTSNPN and SVGIG (reference sequence). The germline V and J ends were trimmed by 5 bases and 4 bases, with 15 bases remaining between them. The gene calls are TRBV30 and TRBJ2-7, with a possible D match to TRBD1 (7 bases). This clonotype was sampled from a woman between 50 and 59 years old in good health and CMV-seropositive. The sequencing sample was made of PBMCs. This CDR3 is CAWAEGAFYEQYF. CDR3 nucleotides: TGTGCCTGGGCGGAGGGGGCTTTTTACGAGCAGTACTTC.